The rows below give T cell receptor beta chains drawn from one sample of a study of blood T cell repertoires in COVID-19. The protocol was immunoSEQ multiplex PCR, while the TCRdb copy is restricted to in-frame clones and leaves out a portion. The sample records approximately 150,000 clones, approximately 84% being singletons. The source material was peripheral blood. The receptors stem from an elderly woman with COVID-19, enrolled during active disease. The conserved cysteine and the conserved F or W are not part of the CDR3 here.

J | length | V | CDR3
TRBJ2-6 | 13 | TRBV7-2 | ASSPTNSGANVLT
TRBJ2-5 | 12 | TRBV6-2/TRBV6-3 | ASSPWGGQETQY
TRBJ1-1 | 11 | TRBV10-3 | AISGWQAGEAF
TRBJ1-4 | 16 | TRBV3-1/TRBV3-2 | GRRGHRGRFKGEAKLF
TRBJ1-4 | 13 | TRBV5-1 | ASSYGGATNEKLF
TRBJ1-5 | 14 | TRBV21-1 | ASSTPGTGFGQPQH
TRBJ2-1 | 12 | TRBV5-4 | ASRTGLAATEQF
TRBJ1-3 | 15 | TRBV24-1 | ATSDSTGNPTGNTIY
TRBJ1-2 | 12 | TRBV5-1 | ASSWDRGIYGYT
TRBJ2-3 | 13 | TRBV27 | ASSFSGRSTDTQY
TRBJ2-5 | 11 | TRBV29-1 | SVVRGRGETQY
TRBJ2-7 | 12 | TRBV7-8 | ASSVPVGGGEQY
TRBJ1-1 | 11 | TRBV15 | ATSRDGGQGPF
TRBJ1-6 | 13 | TRBV6-5 | ASSTGQGGGSPLH
TRBJ2-3 | 12 | TRBV5-1 | ASSFNTEPHTQY